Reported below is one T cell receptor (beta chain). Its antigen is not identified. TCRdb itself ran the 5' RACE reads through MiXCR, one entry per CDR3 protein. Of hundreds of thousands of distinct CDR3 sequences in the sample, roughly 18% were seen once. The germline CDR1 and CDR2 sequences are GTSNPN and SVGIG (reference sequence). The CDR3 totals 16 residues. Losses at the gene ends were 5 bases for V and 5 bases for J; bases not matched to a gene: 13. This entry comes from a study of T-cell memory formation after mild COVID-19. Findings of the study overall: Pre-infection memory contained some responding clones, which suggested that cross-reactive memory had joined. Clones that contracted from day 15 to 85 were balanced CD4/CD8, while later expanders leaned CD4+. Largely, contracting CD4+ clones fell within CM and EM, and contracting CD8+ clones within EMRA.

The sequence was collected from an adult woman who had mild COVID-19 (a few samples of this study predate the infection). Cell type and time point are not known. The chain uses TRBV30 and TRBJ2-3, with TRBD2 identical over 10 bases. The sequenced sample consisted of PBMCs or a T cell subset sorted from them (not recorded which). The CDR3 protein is CAWGVGPSGGGDTQYF. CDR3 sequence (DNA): TGTGCCTGGGGAGTGGGGCCTAGCGGGGGTGGAGATACGCAGTATTTT.